The source of this T cell receptor beta chain is a study of OX40 agonist ivuxolimab in advanced cancers. Autoimmune disease history or systemic immunosuppression was exclusionary. Here immunoSEQ multiplex PCR was the method, and the copy in TCRdb shows in-frame clones only, minus some. The data hold tens of thousands of clones, with more than 70% observed a single time. This clone has just a few counts. Trimming left V 1 base short and J 6 bases short, with 10 bases between. The CDR3 length is 14 residues. Germline V gives CDR1 SEHNR, CDR2 FQNEAQ (reference sequence). The sequence derives from an adult with an advanced solid tumor such as melanoma, head and neck, liver or kidney cancer. The material was CD4+ or CD8+ T cells sorted from blood, obtained in a trial of the OX40 agonist ivuxolimab. This rearrangement joins TRBV7-9 to TRBJ1-5, with D unresolved. As DNA, the CDR3 is TGTGCCAGCAGCTTAGGTCGTCTCGGTCAGCCCCAGCATTTT. Amino acids: CASSLGRLGQPQHF.